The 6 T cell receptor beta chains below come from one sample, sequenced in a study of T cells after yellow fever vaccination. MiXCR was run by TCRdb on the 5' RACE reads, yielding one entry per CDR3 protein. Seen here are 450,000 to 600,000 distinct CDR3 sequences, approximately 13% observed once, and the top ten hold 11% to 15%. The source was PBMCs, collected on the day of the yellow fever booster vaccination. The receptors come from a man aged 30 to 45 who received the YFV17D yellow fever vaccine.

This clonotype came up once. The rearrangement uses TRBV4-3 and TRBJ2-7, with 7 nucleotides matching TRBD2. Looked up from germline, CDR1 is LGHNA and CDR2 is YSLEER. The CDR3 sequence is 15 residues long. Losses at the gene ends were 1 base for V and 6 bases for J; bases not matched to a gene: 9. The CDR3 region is CASSQALRESVEQYF. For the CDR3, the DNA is TGCGCCAGCAGCCAAGCTTTGCGGGAGTCCGTCGAGCAGTACTTC.

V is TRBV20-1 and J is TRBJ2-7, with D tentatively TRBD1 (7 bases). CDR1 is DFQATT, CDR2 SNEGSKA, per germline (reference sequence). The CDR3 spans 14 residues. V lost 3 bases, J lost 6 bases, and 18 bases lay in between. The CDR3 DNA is TGCAGTGCTAGTGCGGGACAGCGCCCCTCCGAGCAGTACTTC. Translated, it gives CSASAGQRPSEQYF.

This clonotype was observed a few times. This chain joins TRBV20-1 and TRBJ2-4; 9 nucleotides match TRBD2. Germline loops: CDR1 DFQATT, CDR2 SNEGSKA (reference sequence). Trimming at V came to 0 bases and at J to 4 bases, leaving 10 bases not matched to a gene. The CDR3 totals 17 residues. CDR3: CSARDSVAGGGKNIQYF. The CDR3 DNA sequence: TGCAGTGCTAGAGATAGCGTCGCGGGGGGGGGTAAAAACATTCAGTACTTC.

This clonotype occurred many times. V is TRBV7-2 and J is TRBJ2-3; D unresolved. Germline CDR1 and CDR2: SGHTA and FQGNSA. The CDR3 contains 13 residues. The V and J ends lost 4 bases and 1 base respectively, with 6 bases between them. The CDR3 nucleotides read TGTGCCAGCAGCTCCGCGGGCACAGATACGCAGTATTTT. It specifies CASSSAGTDTQYF.

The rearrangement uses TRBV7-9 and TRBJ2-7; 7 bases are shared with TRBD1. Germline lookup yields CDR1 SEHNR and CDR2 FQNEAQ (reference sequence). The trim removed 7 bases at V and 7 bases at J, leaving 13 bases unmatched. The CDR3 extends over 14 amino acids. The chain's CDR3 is CASTTWDSVGEQYF. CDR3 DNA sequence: TGTGCCAGCACCACATGGGACAGTGTCGGAGAGCAGTACTTC.

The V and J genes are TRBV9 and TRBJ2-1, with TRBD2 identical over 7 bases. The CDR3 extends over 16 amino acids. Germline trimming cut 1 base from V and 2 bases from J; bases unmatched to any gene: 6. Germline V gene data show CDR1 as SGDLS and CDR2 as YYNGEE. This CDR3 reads CASSVSLAGAYNEQFF. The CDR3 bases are TGTGCCAGCAGCGTATCCCTGGCGGGGGCCTACAATGAGCAGTTCTTC.